A selection of T cell receptor beta chains follows, all from one sample in a study of blood T cell repertoires in COVID-19. TCRdb's table, derived via immunoSEQ multiplex PCR, lists solely in-frame clones and lacks some. The sample yields tens of thousands of clones, roughly 90% seen once. Sequencing was carried out using peripheral blood. The receptors here all came from a man aged 60 to 69 with COVID-19, enrolled during active disease. CDR3s include the opening cysteine and the closing phenylalanine or tryptophan. D genes are given only for firm matches. Clone sizes are given selectively: once, few, many, or a class where the clone is expanded.

TRBV27	TRBJ2-4	.	TRBD2	CASSPPGGPQYF	TGTGCCAGCAGCCCACCGGGGGGGCCACAGTACTTC
TRBV24-1	TRBJ1-2	.	.	CATSDPSLGLGYGYTF	TGTGCCACCAGTGACCCCTCCCTGGGCCTTGGCTATGGCTACACCTTC
TRBV19	TRBJ1-5	.	TRBD1	CASNLGDRGNQPQHF	TGTGCCAGCAACCTCGGGGACAGGGGCAATCAGCCCCAGCATTTT
TRBV7-3	TRBJ2-1	.	TRBD2	CASSLIAGGLNEQFF	TGTGCCAGCAGCCTAATAGCGGGAGGGCTTAATGAGCAGTTCTTC
TRBV5-4	TRBJ1-2	.	TRBD1	CATKPGGNYGYTF	TGTGCCACAAAGCCAGGGGGGAACTATGGCTACACCTTC
TRBV7-2	TRBJ2-7	.	.	CASSLASGTGSYEQYF	TGTGCCAGCAGCTTAGCAAGCGGGACAGGCTCCTACGAGCAGTACTTC
TRBV28	TRBJ1-5	.	.	CASRVGGSISPSLQHF	TGTGCCAGCAGAGTAGGAGGCTCAATCAGCCCCAGCCTCCAGCATTTT
TRBV25-1	TRBJ1-6	.	.	CASSESRNLNSPLHF	TGTGCCAGCAGTGAGTCCAGGAACCTTAATTCACCCCTCCACTTT
TRBV7-2	TRBJ2-2	.	.	CASSLGGANTGELFF	TGTGCCAGCAGCTTAGGCGGAGCGAACACCGGGGAGCTGTTTTTT
TRBV30	TRBJ1-2	.	TRBD1	CAWSFPTRDRVGYGYTF	TGTGCCTGGAGTTTTCCAACTCGGGACAGGGTGGGCTATGGCTACACCTTC
TRBV28	TRBJ2-5	.	TRBD1	CASSPGDSQETQYF	TGTGCCAGCAGTCCAGGGGACAGCCAAGAGACCCAGTACTTC
TRBV2	TRBJ2-5	.	TRBD1	CASRTGQGGETQYF	TGTGCCAGCAGGACAGGACAGGGGGGAGAGACCCAGTACTTC
TRBV14	TRBJ2-2	.	.	CASSPGRGLGKLFF	TGTGCCAGCAGCCCCGGGAGGGGGCTGGGTAAGCTGTTTTTT
TRBV19	TRBJ2-1	.	TRBD2	CASRTSGGTYNEQFF	TGTGCCAGTAGGACTAGCGGAGGAACCTACAATGAGCAGTTCTTC
TRBV5-6	TRBJ1-6	.	TRBD1	CASSLGGGPSPLHF	TGTGCCAGCAGCTTGGGAGGGGGCCCTTCACCCCTCCACTTT
TRBV6-2/TRBV6-3	TRBJ2-4	.	.	CASSYGGNNIQYF	TGTGCCAGCAGTTATGGCGGGAATAACATTCAGTACTTC
TRBV29-1	TRBJ1-2	.	.	CSVEGEGGYGYTF	TGCAGCGTTGAGGGAGAAGGTGGCTATGGCTACACCTTC
TRBV6-5	TRBJ1-4	.	.	CASSYGSGTQLFF	TGTGCCAGCAGTTACGGGTCGGGGACACAACTGTTTTTT
TRBV24-1	TRBJ2-5	once	.	CATSERDSQETQYF	TGTGCCACCAGTGAGCGGGACAGCCAAGAGACCCAGTACTTC
TRBV5-1	TRBJ2-3	.	TRBD2	CASSPPSKLAGGVVDTQYF	TGCGCCAGCAGCCCCCCCTCTAAACTAGCGGGAGGGGTCGTGGATACGCAGTATTTT
TRBV28	TRBJ1-2	.	TRBD1	CASSAPGTGGSGYTF	TGTGCCAGCAGTGCTCCCGGGACAGGGGGCAGTGGCTACACCTTC
TRBV3-1/TRBV3-2	TRBJ2-1	.	.	CASSQARFHNEQFF	TGTGCCAGCAGCCAAGCCCGGTTCCACAATGAGCAGTTCTTC
TRBV24-1	TRBJ1-5	.	.	CATSDLGPPFQGGGNQPQHF	TGTGCCACCAGTGATTTGGGCCCCCCGTTTCAGGGAGGAGGCAATCAGCCCCAGCATTTT
TRBV29-1	TRBJ2-7	.	.	CSVVGEHYEQYF	TGCAGCGTTGTCGGGGAACACTACGAGCAGTACTTC
TRBV5-8	TRBJ1-6	.	TRBD1	CASSQRTGNNSPLHF	TGTGCCAGCAGCCAACGGACAGGCAATAATTCACCCCTCCACTTT
TRBV11-3	TRBJ2-7	.	TRBD1	CASSLGTGGHEQYF	TGTGCCAGCAGCTTAGGGACAGGGGGGCACGAGCAGTACTTC
TRBV2	TRBJ1-2	.	TRBD1	CASSVVGTDANYGYTF	TGTGCCAGCAGTGTGGTTGGGACAGACGCTAACTATGGCTACACCTTC
TRBV5-4	TRBJ2-2	.	.	CASSSMSANTGELFF	TGTGCCAGCAGCTCTATGAGCGCGAACACCGGGGAGCTGTTTTTT
TRBV2	TRBJ1-1	.	TRBD1	CASRGRTGTNTEAFF	TGTGCCAGCAGGGGTAGGACAGGGACGAACACTGAAGCTTTCTTT
TRBV10-1	TRBJ2-7	.	.	CASSWGESNEQYF	TGCGCCAGCAGTTGGGGGGAGAGTAACGAGCAGTACTTC
TRBV2	TRBJ2-3	.	.	CASSEELAESTDTQYF	TGTGCCAGCAGTGAAGAGTTAGCAGAGAGCACAGATACGCAGTATTTT
TRBV10-3	TRBJ2-1	.	.	CAISGPSGISSYNEQFF	TGTGCCATCAGTGGCCCCAGCGGTATCAGCTCCTACAATGAGCAGTTCTTC
TRBV7-2	TRBJ1-2	.	.	CASSLAANYGYTF	TGTGCCAGCAGCTTAGCCGCTAACTATGGCTACACCTTC
TRBV18	TRBJ1-5	.	TRBD1	CASSPGGQAAQPQHF	TGTGCCAGCTCACCAGGTGGACAGGCGGCTCAGCCCCAGCATTTT
TRBV11-3	TRBJ1-1	.	.	CASNRGQSNTEAFF	TGTGCCAGCAACAGAGGACAGTCGAACACTGAAGCTTTCTTT
TRBV7-9	TRBJ1-1	.	.	CASSLTTATEAFF	TGTGCCAGCAGCTTAACGACAGCCACTGAAGCTTTCTTT
TRBV28	TRBJ2-7	.	.	CASSFSGMSYEQYF	TGTGCCAGCAGTTTCTCCGGGATGTCCTACGAGCAGTACTTC
TRBV18	TRBJ2-3	.	TRBD2	CASSPRTSGTDTQYF	TGTGCCAGCTCACCACGGACTAGCGGCACAGATACGCAGTATTTT
TRBV12-5	TRBJ1-4	.	.	CASGLIILFEEKLFF	TGTGCTAGTGGTTTAATCATTCTCTTTGAGGAAAAACTGTTTTTT
TRBV4-2	TRBJ2-5	once	.	CASSQDPGSRETQYF	TGTGCCAGCAGCCAAGACCCGGGTAGCCGGGAGACCCAGTACTTC
TRBV6-2/TRBV6-3	TRBJ2-7	.	.	CASSIANEQYF	TGTGCCAGCAGCATCGCGAACGAGCAGTACTTC
TRBV3-1/TRBV3-2	TRBJ1-6	.	.	CASSQSVNSPLHF	TGTGCCAGCAGCCAATCCGTTAATTCACCCCTCCACTTT